There are a few counts of the clone carrying this TCR beta chain. The assay was immunoSEQ multiplex PCR, and TCRdb's table has in-frame clones only and misses some. The repertoire includes around 3,200 clones, roughly 71% of them detected once, and roughly 20% sits in the top ten. The data originate from a study of PD-1 blockade in classical Hodgkin lymphoma. The time point is: newly diagnosed, previously untreated cHL patient sample. After thawing, PBMCs were subjected to magnetic negative selection to isolate CD8+ T cells. PBMCs representing newly diagnosed, untreated classical Hodgkin lymphoma functioned as the comparison. The receptor was isolated from a human donor with classical Hodgkin lymphoma. Material: CD8+ T cells from blood.

The CDR3 loop reads CASSLTGGGYGYTF. The CDR3 DNA follows: TGTGCCAGCAGTTTGACAGGGGGAGGCTATGGCTACACCTTC. The rearrangement joins TRBV6-1 to TRBJ1-2; 9 positions match TRBD1. Losses at the gene ends were 5 bases for V and 4 bases for J; bases not matched to a gene: 5. The CDR3 contains 14 residues. The germline CDR1 and CDR2 sequences are MNHNS and SASEGT.